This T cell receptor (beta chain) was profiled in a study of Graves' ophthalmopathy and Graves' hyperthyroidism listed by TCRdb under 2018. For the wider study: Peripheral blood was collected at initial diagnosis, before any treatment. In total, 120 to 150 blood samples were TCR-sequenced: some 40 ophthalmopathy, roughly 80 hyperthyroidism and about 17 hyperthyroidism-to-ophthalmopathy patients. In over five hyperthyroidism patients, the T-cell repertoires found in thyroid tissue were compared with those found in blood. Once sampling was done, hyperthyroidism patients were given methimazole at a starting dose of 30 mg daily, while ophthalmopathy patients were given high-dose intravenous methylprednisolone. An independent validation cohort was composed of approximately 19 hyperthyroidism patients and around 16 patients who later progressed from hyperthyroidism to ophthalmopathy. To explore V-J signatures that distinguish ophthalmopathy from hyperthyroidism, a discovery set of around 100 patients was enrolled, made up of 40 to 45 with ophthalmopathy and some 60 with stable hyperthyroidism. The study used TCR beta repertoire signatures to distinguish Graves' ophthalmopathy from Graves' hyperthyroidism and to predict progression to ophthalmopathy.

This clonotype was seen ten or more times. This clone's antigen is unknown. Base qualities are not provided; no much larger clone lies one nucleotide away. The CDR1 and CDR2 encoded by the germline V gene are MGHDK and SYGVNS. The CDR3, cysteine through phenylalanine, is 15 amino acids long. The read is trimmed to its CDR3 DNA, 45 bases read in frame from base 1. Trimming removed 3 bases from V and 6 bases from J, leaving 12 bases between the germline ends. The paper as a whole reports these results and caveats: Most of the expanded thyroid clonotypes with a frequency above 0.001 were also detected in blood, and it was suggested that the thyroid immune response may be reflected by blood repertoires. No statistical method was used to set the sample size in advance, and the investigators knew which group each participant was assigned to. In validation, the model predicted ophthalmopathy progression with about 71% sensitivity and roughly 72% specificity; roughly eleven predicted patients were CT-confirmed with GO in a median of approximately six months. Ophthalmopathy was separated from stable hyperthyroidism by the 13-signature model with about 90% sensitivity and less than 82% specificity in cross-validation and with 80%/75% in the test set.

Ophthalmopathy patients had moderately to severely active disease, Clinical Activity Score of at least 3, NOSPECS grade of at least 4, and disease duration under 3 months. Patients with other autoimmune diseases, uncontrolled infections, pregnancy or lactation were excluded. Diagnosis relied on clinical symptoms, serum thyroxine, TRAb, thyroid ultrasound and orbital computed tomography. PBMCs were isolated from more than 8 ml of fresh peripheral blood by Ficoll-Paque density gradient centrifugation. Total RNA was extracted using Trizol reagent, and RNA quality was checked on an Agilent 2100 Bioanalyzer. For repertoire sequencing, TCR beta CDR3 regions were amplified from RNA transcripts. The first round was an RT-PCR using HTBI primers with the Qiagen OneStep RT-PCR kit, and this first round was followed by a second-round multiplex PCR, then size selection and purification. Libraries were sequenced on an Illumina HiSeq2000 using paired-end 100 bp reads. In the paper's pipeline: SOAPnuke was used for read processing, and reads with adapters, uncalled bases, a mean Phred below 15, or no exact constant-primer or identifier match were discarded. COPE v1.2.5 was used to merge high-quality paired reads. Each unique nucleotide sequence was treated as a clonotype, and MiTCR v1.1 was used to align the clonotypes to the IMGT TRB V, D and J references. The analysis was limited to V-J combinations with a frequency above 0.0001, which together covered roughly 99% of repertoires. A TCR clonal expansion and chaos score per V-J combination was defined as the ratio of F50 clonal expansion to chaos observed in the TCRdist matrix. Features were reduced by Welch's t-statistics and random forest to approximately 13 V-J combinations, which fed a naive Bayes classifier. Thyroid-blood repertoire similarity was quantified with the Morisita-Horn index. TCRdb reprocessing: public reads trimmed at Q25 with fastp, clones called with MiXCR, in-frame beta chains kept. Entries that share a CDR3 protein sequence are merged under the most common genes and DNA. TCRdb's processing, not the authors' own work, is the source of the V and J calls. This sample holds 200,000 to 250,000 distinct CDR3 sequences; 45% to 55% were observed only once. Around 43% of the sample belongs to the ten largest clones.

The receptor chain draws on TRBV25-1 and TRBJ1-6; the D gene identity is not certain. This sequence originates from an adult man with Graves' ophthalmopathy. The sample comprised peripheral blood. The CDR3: CASSEGGWRNSPLHF. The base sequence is TGTGCCAGCAGTGAGGGAGGATGGCGTAATTCACCCCTCCACTTT.